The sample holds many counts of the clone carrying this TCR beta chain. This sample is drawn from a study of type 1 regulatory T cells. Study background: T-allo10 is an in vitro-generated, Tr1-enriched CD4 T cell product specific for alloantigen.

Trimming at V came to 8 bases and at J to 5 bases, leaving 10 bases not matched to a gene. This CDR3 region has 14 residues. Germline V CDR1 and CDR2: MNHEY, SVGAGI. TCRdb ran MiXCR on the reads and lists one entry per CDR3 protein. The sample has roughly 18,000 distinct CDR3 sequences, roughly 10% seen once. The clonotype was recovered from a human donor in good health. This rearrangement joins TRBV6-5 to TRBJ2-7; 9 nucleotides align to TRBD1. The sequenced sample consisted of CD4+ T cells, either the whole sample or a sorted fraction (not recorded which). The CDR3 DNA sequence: TGTGCCAGCGGACCGGGACAGGGCTTTGACGAGCAGTACTTC. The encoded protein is CASGPGQGFDEQYF.